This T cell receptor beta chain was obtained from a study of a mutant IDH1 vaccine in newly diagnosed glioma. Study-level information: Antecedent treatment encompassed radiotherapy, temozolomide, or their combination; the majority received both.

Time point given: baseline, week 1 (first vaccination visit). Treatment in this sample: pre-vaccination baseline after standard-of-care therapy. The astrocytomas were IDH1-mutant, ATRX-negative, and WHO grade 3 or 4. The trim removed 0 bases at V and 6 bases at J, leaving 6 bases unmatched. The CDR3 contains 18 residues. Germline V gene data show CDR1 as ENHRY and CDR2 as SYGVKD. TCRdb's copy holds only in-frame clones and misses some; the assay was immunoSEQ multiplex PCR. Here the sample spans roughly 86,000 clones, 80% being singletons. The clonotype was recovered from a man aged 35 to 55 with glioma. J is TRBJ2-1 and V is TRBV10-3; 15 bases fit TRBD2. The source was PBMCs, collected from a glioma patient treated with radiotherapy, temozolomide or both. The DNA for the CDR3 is TGTGCCATCAGTGAGTCGGGGACTAGCGGGGGGTACCGCAATGAGCAGTTCTTC. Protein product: CAISESGTSGGYRNEQFF.